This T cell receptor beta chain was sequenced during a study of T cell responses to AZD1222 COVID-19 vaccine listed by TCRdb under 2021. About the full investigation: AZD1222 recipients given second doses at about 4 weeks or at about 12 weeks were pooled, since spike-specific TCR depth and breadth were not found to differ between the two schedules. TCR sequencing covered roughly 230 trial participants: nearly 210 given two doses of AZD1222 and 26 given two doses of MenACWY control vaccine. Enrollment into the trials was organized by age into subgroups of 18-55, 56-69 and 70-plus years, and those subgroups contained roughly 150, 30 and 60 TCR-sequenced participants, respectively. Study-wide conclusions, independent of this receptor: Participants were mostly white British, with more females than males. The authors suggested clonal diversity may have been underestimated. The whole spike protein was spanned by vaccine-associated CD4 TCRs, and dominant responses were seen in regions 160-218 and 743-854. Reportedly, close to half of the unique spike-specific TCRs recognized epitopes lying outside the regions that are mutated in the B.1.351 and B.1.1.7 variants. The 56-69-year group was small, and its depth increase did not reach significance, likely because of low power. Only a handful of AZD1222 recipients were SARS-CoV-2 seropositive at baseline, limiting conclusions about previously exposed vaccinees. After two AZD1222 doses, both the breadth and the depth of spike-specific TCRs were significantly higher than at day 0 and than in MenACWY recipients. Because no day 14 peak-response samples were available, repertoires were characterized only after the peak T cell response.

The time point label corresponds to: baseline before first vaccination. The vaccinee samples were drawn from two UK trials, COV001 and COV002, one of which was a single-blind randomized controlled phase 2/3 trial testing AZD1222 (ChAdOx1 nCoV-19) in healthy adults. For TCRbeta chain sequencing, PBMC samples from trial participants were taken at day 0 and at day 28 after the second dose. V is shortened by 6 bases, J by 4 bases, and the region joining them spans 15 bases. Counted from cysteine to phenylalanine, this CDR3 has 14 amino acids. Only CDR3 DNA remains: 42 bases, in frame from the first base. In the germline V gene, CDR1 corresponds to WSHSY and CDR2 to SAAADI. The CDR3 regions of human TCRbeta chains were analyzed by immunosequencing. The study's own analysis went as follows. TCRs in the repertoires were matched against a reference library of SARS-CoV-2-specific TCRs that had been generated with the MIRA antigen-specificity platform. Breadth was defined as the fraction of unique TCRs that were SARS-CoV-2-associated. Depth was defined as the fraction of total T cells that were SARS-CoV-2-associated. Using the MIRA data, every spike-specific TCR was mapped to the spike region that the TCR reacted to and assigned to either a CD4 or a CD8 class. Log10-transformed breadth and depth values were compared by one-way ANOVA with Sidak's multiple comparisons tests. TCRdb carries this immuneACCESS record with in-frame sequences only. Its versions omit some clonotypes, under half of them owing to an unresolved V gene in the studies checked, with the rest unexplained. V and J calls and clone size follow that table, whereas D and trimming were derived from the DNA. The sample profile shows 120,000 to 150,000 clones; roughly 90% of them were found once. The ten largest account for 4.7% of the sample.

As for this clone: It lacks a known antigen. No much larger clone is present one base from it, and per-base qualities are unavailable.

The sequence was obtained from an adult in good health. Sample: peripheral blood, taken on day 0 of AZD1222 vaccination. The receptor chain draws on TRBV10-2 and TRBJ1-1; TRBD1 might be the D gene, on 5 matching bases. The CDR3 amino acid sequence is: CASSASGRSTEAFF. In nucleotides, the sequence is TGCGCCAGCAGCGCCTCAGGGAGAAGCACTGAAGCTTTCTTT.